This TCR beta chain was profiled in a study of neurological immune-mediated disorders. The sorted libraries drew on some 930,000 T cells that were CD4+ or CD8+. Study outcomes and limitations: HTLV-1-associated myelopathy displayed the greatest TCR clonal expansion, and multiple sclerosis exhibited the smallest, lower than that of healthy controls. Across subjects, expanded clones had no CDR3 amino acid sequences in common, pointing to private repertoires in all groups.

Trimming removed 2 bases at V and 0 bases at J, with 17 bases between. The CDR3 has 18 residues. Germline CDR1 is SGHAT and CDR2 is FQNNGV. Ten or more counts support this clonotype. Its cognate antigen is unknown. Template-switch 5'RACE cDNA synthesis added a 10-nucleotide unique molecular identifier. TCRdb analysed the 5' RACE reads with MiXCR anew, one entry per CDR3 protein. The table includes fewer than 20,000 distinct CDR3 sequences, 9% to 10% detected once. Sequences were obtained from CD8+ T cells from blood. This chain connects TRBV11-2 to TRBJ1-3; TRBD1 is a possible D gene (5 bases). The receptor's source is a man aged 45 to 65 in good health. The CDR3 spells CASSLLPAGQTSGNTIYF. CDR3 DNA sequence: TGTGCCAGCAGCTTACTCCCCGCAGGGCAAACCTCTGGAAACACCATATATTTT.